Following are 26 T cell receptor beta chains from one sample sequenced in a study of neoadjuvant anti-PD-1 for oral cavity cancer. Sequenced by immunoSEQ multiplex PCR; TCRdb stores in-frame clones only, minus some. The sample yields 55,000 to 80,000 clones, 85% to 90% seen once. Sample time point: after neoadjuvant nivolumab, at surgical resection. Sequenced here: PBMCs, sampled after nivolumab (anti-PD-1) treatment. The source is a person between 35 and 79 years old with oral cavity squamous cell carcinoma.

This chain joins TRBV2 and TRBJ1-6; D is ambiguous. In germline, CDR1 is SNHLY, CDR2 FYNNEI. The length of the CDR3 is 17 residues. V lost 4 bases and J lost 0, with 13 bases in between. Written as DNA, the CDR3 is TGTGCCAGCAGTGTCCGAGGCGGGGACTCCTATAATTCACCCCTCCACTTT. It is translated as CASSVRGGDSYNSPLHF.

The rearrangement joins TRBV25-1 to TRBJ1-1, with unresolved D. CDR3 length: 16 residues. Germline V gene lookup returns CDR1 MGHDK and CDR2 SYGVNS. V gave up 3 bases and J gave up 6 bases, with 20 bases separating them. CDR3: CASSDAGRRSRAEAFF. The CDR3, as DNA: TGTGCCAGCAGTGATGCGGGGAGAAGGAGTCGGGCTGAAGCTTTCTTT.

CDR3 in DNA: TGTGCCAGCAGTACGGATAGCGGGAGTAGCCCCGAGCAGTACTTC. It translates to CASSTDSGSSPEQYF. This chain links TRBV2 with TRBJ2-7, with TRBD2 matching over 9 bases. This CDR3 has 15 amino acids. Trimming took 5 bases from V and 6 from J; bases not matched to a gene: 11. Germline-derived CDR1 and CDR2 are SNHLY and FYNNEI.

The chain links TRBV10-3 to TRBJ2-1, with 13 bases aligning to TRBD2. This CDR3 is built from 16 residues. Per germline, CDR1 ENHRY and CDR2 SYGVKD. J gave up 8 bases and V 4 bases, and 8 bases lay outside the gene matches. The CDR3 DNA follows: TGTGCCATCAGTGTTCGGACTAGCGGGAGTAGCTATGAGCAGTTCTTC. This translates into CAISVRTSGSSYEQFF.

The V call is TRBV2, the J call TRBJ2-7; D unclear. Germline V gives CDR1 SNHLY, CDR2 FYNNEI. The CDR3 consists of 12 residues. Trimming removed 3 bases from V and 4 bases from J, with 7 bases in between. The CDR3, as DNA: TGTGCCAGCAGTGATGCTACTTACGAGCAGTACTTC. Amino acid sequence: CASSDATYEQYF.

The genes are TRBV11-2 and TRBJ1-2, with D maybe TRBD1 (5 bases). Trimming stripped 0 bases from V and 5 bases from J, with 7 bases between. CDR3 length: 13 residues. Germline CDR1 and CDR2: SGHAT and FQNNGV. The CDR3: CASSLDRAYGYTF. The CDR3 DNA reads as TGTGCCAGCAGCTTAGACAGGGCTTATGGCTACACCTTC.

This rearrangement joins TRBV5-1 to TRBJ2-7; D is undetermined. V gave up 1 base and J gave up 3 bases, with 11 bases separating them. Germline V gene lookup returns CDR1 SGHRS and CDR2 YFSETQ. The CDR3 spans 14 residues. The CDR3 sequence: CASSLSYGDYEQYF. The CDR3 DNA reads as TGCGCCAGCAGCTTGAGTTACGGAGACTACGAGCAGTACTTC.

The chain recombines TRBV18 with TRBJ1-2, with D uncertain. Deletions cut 0 bases from V and 4 bases from J, with 9 bases between. Looked up from germline, CDR1 is KGHSH and CDR2 is LQKENI. The CDR3 spans 14 residues. The CDR3 loop is CASSPPSAGYGYTF. The CDR3 DNA is TGTGCCAGCTCACCACCGTCAGCCGGCTATGGCTACACCTTC.

V usage is TRBV10-3 and J usage is TRBJ1-2; 7 bases align to TRBD1. The junction had 5 bases not matched to a gene; V was cut back by 2 bases and J by 8 bases. Germline CDR1 ENHRY, CDR2 SYGVKD. This CDR3 contains 13 residues. CDR3: CAISETGVDGYTF. CDR3 in DNA: TGTGCCATCAGTGAGACAGGGGTCGACGGCTACACCTTC.

The chain couples TRBV30 to TRBJ2-2; 8 nucleotides align to TRBD2. The germline V gene has CDR1 GTSNPN and CDR2 SVGIG (reference sequence). CDR3 length: 13 residues. The ends lost 7 bases at V and 8 bases at J; junction bases unmatched: 9. CDR3 amino acids: CASSGLAGGELFF. CDR3 sequence (DNA): TGTGCCTCCTCGGGGCTAGCGGGTGGGGAGCTGTTTTTT.

The V and J genes are TRBV19 and TRBJ2-7, with D possibly TRBD2 on 6 matching bases. There are 15 residues in the CDR3. CDR1 LNHDA and CDR2 SQIVND come from the germline V gene (reference sequence). Trimming took 3 bases from V and 3 from J, leaving 15 bases between them. The CDR3, as DNA: TGTGCCAGTAGTATGGTTTGGCAGGGAGGCTACGAGCAGTACTTC. It translates to CASSMVWQGGYEQYF. Full variable domain (outside the CDR3, taken from reference TRBV19 and TRBJ2-7): DGGITQSPKYLFRKEGQNVTLSCEQNLNHDAMYWYRQDPGQGLRLIYYSQIVNDFQKGDIAEGYSVSREKKESFPLTVTSAQKNPTAFYLCASSMVWQGGYEQYFGPGTRLTVT.

This clone has a handful of counts. V and J are TRBV18 and TRBJ2-2; 9 nucleotides align to TRBD1. CDR3 length equals 14 residues. J gave up 5 bases and V 3 bases, and 1 base lay outside the gene matches. CDR1 is KGHSH, CDR2 LQKENI, per germline. The CDR3 bases are TGTGCCAGCTCACCGGACAGGGGAACCGGGGAGCTGTTTTTT. Its protein is CASSPDRGTGELFF.

The V call is TRBV4-1, the J call TRBJ2-4; no clear D gene. This CDR3 contains 11 residues. V lost 4 bases and J 5 bases, leaving 3 bases between the germline ends. CDR1 is MGHRA and CDR2 is YSYEKL in the germline V gene. This CDR3 is CASSRENIQYF. The CDR3 nucleotides read TGCGCCAGCAGCCGCGAAAACATTCAGTACTTC.

This chain uses TRBV2 with TRBJ1-5; D gene uncertain. The ends were cut back, 6 bases at V and 4 bases at J, with 10 bases in the middle. This CDR3 contains 13 residues. Germline V gene data show CDR1 as SNHLY and CDR2 as FYNNEI. For the CDR3, the DNA is TGTGCCAGCAGCCGGGAGGCAAATCAGCCCCAGCATTTT. This sequence encodes CASSREANQPQHF.

The genes are TRBV6-1 and TRBJ2-2; perhaps TRBD2 as D (6 bases). The V end lost 8 bases, the J end lost 1 base, and 8 bases lay between the germline ends. The CDR3 length is 13 residues. The germline V gene encodes CDR1 MNHNS and CDR2 SASEGT. The CDR3 sequence: CASGGLNTGELFF. The DNA for the CDR3 is TGTGCCAGCGGGGGACTGAACACCGGGGAGCTGTTTTTT.

This clone was picked up one time. The gene calls are TRBV10-3 and TRBJ2-7; 8 positions match TRBD1. The CDR3 totals 14 residues. V trimming: 10 bases; J trimming: 1 base; junction bases outside the gene matches: 9. Germline assignment: CDR1 ENHRY and CDR2 SYGVKD. CDR3 in DNA: TGTGCCACCGAAGGACAGGGAGGATCCTACGAGCAGTACTTC. The encoded protein is CATEGQGGSYEQYF.

This chain joins TRBV12-5 and TRBJ1-2; 10 positions match TRBD1. CDR1 and CDR2 from the germline V gene are LGHNT and FRNRAP. The CDR3 totals 18 residues. V shed 7 bases and J 0 bases; nucleotides not matched to a gene: 14. The CDR3 bases are TGTGCTAGTGCCTACAACCTCCGGACAGGGGGGACTAACTATGGCTACACCTTC. As protein: CASAYNLRTGGTNYGYTF. Full variable domain (remainder filled in from reference TRBV12-5 and TRBJ1-2): DARVTQTPRHKVTEMGQEVTMRCQPILGHNTVFWYRQTMMQGLELLAYFRNRAPLDDSGMPKDRFSAEMPDATLATLKIQPSEPRDSAVYFCASAYNLRTGGTNYGYTFGSGTRLTVV.

The V call is TRBV5-1, the J call TRBJ2-1, with a weak D call TRBD2 (5 bases). Germline CDR1 is SGHRS and CDR2 is YFSETQ. The ends were cut back, 5 bases at V and 1 base at J, with 10 bases in the middle. This CDR3 contains 14 residues. CDR3 loop: CASSDTGSYNEQFF. The CDR3 DNA is TGCGCCAGCAGTGATACGGGATCCTACAATGAGCAGTTCTTC.

This chain joins TRBV19 and TRBJ1-6, with TRBD1 as a possible D gene (5 bases). The germline V gene has CDR1 LNHDA and CDR2 SQIVND (reference sequence). Between the trimmed V and J ends, which lost 10 bases and 8 bases, there was a span of 15 bases. The CDR3 length is 13 residues. This CDR3 reads CATQVGGDSPLHF. For the CDR3, the DNA is TGTGCCACCCAAGTTGGGGGGGATTCACCCCTCCACTTT.

The genes are TRBV9 and TRBJ1-2; TRBD1 matches 7 bases. The CDR3 totals 16 residues. Germline V CDR1 and CDR2: SGDLS, YYNGEE. J was trimmed by 3 bases and V by 0 bases; bases with no gene match: 8. CDR3 nucleotides: TGTGCCAGCAGCGTAGCCGTGACAGGGTTTGACTATGGCTACACCTTC. Residues: CASSVAVTGFDYGYTF.

With regard to this clone: Other nucleotide sequences in the sample specify the same CDR3. V usage is TRBV5-8 and J usage is TRBJ1-2; TRBD1 matches 8 bases. V lost 4 bases and J lost 4; bases outside the gene matches: 6. The CDR3 is made up of 14 amino acids. The germline V gene encodes CDR1 SGHTS and CDR2 YDEGEE. CDR3 protein: CASSPGTGAYGYTF. CDR3 nucleotides: TGTGCCAGCAGCCCCGGGACAGGAGCCTATGGCTACACCTTC.

V gene TRBV13 combines with J gene TRBJ2-2; D not certain. Between the trimmed V and J ends, which lost 5 bases and 5 bases, there was a span of 12 bases. This CDR3 region has 14 residues. Germline V lookup: CDR1 PRHDT, CDR2 FYEKMQ (reference sequence). Written as DNA, the CDR3 is TGTGCCAGCAGCCGTCGTACTCGGACCGGGGAGCTGTTTTTT. Amino acids: CASSRRTRTGELFF.

This chain connects TRBV6-5 to TRBJ2-1, with D possibly TRBD1 on 6 matching bases. The V end lost 0 bases, the J end lost 9 bases, and 9 bases lay between the germline ends. The CDR3 contains 13 residues. CDR1 and CDR2 (germline): MNHEY, SVGAGI. Here the CDR3 reads CASSYSGRGEQFF. CDR3 sequence (DNA): TGTGCCAGCAGTTACTCCGGCAGGGGTGAGCAGTTCTTC.

The chain uses TRBV2 and TRBJ2-2; D perhaps matches TRBD1 (5 bases). Germline V gene lookup returns CDR1 SNHLY and CDR2 FYNNEI. The ends were cut back, 10 bases at V and 2 bases at J, with 14 bases in the middle. The CDR3 length is 14 residues. CDR3 region: CATISRTNTGELFF. The CDR3 DNA reads as TGTGCCACCATATCCCGGACAAACACCGGGGAGCTGTTTTTT.

This chain uses TRBV7-8 with TRBJ2-2; 13 bases align to TRBD2. The J segment lost 7 bases and the V segment lost 5 bases, leaving 4 bases of the junction unmatched. The CDR3 has 15 amino acids. From germline, CDR1 is SGHVS and CDR2 FQNEAQ. The CDR3 is CASSLLAGGVGELFF. CDR3 nucleotide sequence: TGTGCCAGCAGCCTACTAGCGGGAGGGGTCGGGGAGCTGTTTTTT.

This rearrangement joins TRBV6-1 to TRBJ1-2; 9 bases fit TRBD1. The CDR3 contains 14 residues. CDR1 is MNHNS, CDR2 SASEGT, per germline. V gave up 0 bases and J gave up 8 bases; unmatched junction bases: 4. The CDR3 bases are TGTGCCAGCAGTGAAGCCGGGACAGGGCTCGGCTACACCTTC. Protein product: CASSEAGTGLGYTF.